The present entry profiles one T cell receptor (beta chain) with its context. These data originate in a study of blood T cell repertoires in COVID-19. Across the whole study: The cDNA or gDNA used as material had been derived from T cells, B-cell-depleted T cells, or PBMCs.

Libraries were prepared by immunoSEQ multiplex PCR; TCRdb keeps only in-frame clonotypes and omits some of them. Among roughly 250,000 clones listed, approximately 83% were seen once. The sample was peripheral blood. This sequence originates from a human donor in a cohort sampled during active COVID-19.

For the CDR3, the DNA is TGTGCCAGCTCACCACCAAATTACGGACAGGGGGCAAACGCCATGAACACTGAAGCTTTCTTT. This codes for CASSPPNYGQGANAMNTEAFF. The chain is built from TRBV18 and TRBJ1-1; 11 positions agree with TRBD1. The CDR3 loop spans 21 amino acids. Germline V gene sequence: CDR1 KGHSH, CDR2 LQKENI. V shed 0 bases and J 0 bases; nucleotides not matched to a gene: 15.